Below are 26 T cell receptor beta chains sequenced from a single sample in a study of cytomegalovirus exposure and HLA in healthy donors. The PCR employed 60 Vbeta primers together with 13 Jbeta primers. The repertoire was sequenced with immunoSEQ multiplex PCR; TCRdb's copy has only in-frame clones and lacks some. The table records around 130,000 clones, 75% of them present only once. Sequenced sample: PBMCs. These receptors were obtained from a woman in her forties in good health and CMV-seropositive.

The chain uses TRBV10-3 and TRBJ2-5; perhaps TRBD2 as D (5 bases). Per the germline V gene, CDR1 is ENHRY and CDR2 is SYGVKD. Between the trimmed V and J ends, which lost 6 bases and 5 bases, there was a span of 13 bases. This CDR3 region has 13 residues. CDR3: CAIRPGSVETQYF. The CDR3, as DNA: TGTGCCATCAGACCGGGGTCGGTGGAGACCCAGTACTTC.

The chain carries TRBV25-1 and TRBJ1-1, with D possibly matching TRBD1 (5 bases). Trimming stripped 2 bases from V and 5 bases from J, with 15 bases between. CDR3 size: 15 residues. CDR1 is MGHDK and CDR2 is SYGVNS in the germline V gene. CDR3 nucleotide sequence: TGTGCCAGCAGTGAAAACAGGCCCTGGGGAACTGAAGCTTTCTTT. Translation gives CASSENRPWGTEAFF.

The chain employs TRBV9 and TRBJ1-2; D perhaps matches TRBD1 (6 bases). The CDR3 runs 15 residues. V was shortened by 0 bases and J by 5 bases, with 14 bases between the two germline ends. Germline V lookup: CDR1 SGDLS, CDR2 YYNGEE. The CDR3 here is CASSVEGGALYGYTF. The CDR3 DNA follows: TGTGCCAGCAGCGTAGAAGGGGGAGCTTTATATGGCTACACCTTC.

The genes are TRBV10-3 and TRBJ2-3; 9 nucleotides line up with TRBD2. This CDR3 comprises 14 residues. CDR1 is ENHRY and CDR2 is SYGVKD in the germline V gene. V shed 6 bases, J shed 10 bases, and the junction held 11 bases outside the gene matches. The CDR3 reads CAIRGTSSDGPQYF. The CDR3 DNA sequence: TGTGCCATCAGGGGGACTAGCAGCGATGGGCCGCAGTATTTT.

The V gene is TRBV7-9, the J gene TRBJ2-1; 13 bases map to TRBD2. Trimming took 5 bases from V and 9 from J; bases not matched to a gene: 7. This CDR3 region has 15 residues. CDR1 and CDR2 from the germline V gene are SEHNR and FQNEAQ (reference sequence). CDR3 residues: CASSRTSGRFGEQFF. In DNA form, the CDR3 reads TGTGCCAGCAGCCGGACTAGCGGGAGATTCGGTGAGCAGTTCTTC.

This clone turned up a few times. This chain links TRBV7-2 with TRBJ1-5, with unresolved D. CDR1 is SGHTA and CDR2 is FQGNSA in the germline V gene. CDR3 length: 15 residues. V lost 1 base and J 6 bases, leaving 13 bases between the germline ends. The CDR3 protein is CASSLVTDKVQPQHF. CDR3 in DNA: TGTGCCAGCAGCTTAGTAACCGACAAGGTTCAGCCCCAGCATTTT.

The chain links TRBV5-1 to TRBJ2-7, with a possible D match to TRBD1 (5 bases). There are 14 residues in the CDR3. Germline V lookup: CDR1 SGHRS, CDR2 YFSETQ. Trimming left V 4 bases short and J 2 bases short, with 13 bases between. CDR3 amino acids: CASSHPGKPYEQYF. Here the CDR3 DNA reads TGCGCCAGCAGCCATCCAGGGAAGCCCTACGAGCAGTACTTC.

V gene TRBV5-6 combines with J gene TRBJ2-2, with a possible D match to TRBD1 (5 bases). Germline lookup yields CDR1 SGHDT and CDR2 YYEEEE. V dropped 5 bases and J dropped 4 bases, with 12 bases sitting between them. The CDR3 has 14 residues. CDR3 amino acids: CASRPTGATGELFF. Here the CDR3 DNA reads TGTGCCAGCAGACCTACAGGAGCCACCGGGGAGCTGTTTTTT.

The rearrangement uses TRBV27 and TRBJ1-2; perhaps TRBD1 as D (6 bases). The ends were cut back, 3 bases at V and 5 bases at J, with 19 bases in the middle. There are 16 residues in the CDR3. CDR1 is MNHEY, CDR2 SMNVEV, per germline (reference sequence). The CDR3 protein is CASSFGGGRDIYGYTF. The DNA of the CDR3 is TGTGCCAGCAGTTTCGGGGGGGGCAGGGATATTTATGGCTACACCTTC.

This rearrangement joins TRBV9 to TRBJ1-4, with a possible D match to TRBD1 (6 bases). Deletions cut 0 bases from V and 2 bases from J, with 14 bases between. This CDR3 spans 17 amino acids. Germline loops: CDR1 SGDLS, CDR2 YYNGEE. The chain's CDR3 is CASSVGWGGRTNEKLFF. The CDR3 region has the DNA TGTGCCAGCAGCGTAGGCTGGGGGGGCCGCACTAATGAAAAACTGTTTTTT.

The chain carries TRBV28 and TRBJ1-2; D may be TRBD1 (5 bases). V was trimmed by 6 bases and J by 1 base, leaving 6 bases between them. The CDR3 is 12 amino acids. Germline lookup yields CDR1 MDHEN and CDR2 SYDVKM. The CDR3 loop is CASRQGNYGYTF. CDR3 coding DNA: TGTGCCAGCAGGCAGGGTAACTATGGCTACACCTTC.

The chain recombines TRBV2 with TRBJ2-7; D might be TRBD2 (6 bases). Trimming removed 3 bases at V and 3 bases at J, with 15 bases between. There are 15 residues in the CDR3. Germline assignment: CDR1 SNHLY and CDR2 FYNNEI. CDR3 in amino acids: CASSELGTGDYEQYF. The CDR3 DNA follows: TGTGCCAGCAGTGAGCTAGGGACGGGGGACTACGAGCAGTACTTC.

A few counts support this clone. As DNA, the CDR3 is TGTGCCAGCAGCTTGTCGCCGGTCTCTGGAAACACCATATATTTT. It codes for CASSLSPVSGNTIYF. The chain is built from TRBV5-6 and TRBJ1-3; D is uncertain. Germline values: CDR1 SGHDT, CDR2 YYEEEE. The ends were cut back, 1 base at V and 0 bases at J, with 8 bases in the middle. This CDR3 contains 15 residues.

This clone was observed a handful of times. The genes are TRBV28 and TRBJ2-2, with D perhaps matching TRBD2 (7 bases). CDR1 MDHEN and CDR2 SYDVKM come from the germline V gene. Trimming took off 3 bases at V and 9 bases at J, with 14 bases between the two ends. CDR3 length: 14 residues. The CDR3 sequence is CASSFAGGHRELFF. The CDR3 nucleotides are TGTGCCAGCAGTTTCGCCGGGGGGCACAGGGAGCTGTTTTTT.

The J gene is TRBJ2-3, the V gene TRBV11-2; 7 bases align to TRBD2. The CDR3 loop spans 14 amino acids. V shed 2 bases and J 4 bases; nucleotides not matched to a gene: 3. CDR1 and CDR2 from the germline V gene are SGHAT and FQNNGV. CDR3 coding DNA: TGTGCCAGCAGCTTAAGCGGGGCGGCAGATACGCAGTATTTT. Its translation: CASSLSGAADTQYF.

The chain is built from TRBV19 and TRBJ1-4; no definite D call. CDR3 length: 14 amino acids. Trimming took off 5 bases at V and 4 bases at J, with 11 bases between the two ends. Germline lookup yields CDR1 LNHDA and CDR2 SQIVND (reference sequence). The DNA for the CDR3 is TGTGCCAGTAGTGTGCGCGGGCTTAATGAAAAACTGTTTTTT. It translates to CASSVRGLNEKLFF.

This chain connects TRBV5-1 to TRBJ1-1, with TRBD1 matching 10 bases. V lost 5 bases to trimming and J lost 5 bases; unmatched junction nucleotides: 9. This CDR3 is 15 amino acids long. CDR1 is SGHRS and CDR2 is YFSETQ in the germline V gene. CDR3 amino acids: CASSHRQGAGTEAFF. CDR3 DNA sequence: TGCGCCAGCAGTCACCGACAGGGGGCCGGTACTGAAGCTTTCTTT.

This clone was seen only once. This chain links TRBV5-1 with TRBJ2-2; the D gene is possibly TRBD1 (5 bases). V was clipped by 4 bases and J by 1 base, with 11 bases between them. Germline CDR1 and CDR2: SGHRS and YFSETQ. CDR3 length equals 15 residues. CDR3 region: CASSPQGLNTGELFF. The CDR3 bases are TGCGCCAGCAGCCCCCAGGGCTTGAACACCGGGGAGCTGTTTTTT.

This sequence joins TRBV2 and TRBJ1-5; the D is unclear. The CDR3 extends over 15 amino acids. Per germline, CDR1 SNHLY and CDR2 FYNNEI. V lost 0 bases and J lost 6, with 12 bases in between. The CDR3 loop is CASSEALGRGQPQHF. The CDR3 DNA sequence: TGTGCCAGCAGTGAAGCGCTGGGTCGGGGTCAGCCCCAGCATTTT.

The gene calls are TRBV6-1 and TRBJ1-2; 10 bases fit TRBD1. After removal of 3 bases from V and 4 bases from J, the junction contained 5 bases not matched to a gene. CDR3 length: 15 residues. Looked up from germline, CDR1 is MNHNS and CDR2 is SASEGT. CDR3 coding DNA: TGTGCCAGCAGTGACAGGACAGGGGGTACCTATGGCTACACCTTC. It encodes CASSDRTGGTYGYTF.

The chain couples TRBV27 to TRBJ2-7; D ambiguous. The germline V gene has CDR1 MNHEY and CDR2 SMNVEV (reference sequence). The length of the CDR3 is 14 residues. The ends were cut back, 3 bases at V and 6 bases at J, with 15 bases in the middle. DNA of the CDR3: TGTGCCAGCAGTTTTGTCCTTAACATGGCCGAGCAGTACTTC. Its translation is CASSFVLNMAEQYF.

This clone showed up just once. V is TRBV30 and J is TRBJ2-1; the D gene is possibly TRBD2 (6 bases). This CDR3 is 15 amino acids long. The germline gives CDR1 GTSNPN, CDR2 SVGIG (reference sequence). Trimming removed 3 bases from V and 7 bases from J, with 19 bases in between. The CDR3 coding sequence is TGTGCCTGGAGGACCCTACTAGCCGTCTCTAATGAGCAGTTCTTC. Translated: CAWRTLLAVSNEQFF.

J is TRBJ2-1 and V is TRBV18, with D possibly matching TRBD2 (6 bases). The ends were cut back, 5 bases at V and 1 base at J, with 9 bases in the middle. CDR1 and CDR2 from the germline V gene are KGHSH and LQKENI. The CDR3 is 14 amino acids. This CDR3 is CASSGTASYNEQFF. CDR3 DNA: TGTGCCAGCTCAGGGACTGCATCCTACAATGAGCAGTTCTTC. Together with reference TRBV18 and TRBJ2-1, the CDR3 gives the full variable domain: NAGVMQNPRHLVRRRGQEARLRCSPMKGHSHVYWYRQLPEEGLKFMVYLQKENIIDESGMPKERFSAEFPKEGPSILRIQQVVRGDSAAYFCASSGTASYNEQFFGPGTRLTVL.

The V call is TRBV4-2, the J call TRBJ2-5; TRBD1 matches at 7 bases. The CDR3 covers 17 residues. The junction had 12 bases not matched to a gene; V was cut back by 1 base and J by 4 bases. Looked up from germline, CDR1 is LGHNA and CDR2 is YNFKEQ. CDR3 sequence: CASSQVGEGAVGETQYF. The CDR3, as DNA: TGTGCCAGCAGCCAAGTCGGTGAGGGGGCGGTGGGAGAGACCCAGTACTTC.

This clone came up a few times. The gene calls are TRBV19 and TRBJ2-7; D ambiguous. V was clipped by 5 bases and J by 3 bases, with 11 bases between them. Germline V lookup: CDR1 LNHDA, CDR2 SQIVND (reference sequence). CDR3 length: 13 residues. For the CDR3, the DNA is TGTGCCAGTAGTGAGAAGCAGCGCTACGAGCAGTACTTC. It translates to CASSEKQRYEQYF.

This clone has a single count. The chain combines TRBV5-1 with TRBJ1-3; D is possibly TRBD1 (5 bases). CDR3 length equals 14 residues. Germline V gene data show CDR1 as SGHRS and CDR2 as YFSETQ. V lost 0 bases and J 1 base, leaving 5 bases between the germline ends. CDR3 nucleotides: TGCGCCAGCAGCTTGGGGACATCTGGAAACACCATATATTTT. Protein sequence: CASSLGTSGNTIYF.